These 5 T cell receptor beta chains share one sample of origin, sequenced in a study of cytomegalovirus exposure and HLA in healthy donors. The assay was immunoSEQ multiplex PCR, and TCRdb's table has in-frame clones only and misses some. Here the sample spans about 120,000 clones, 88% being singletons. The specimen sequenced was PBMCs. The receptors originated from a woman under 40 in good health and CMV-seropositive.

The CDR3 nucleotides read TGTGCCATCAAAGACAGCTACGAGCAGTACTTC. This encodes CAIKDSYEQYF. The chain links TRBV10-3 to TRBJ2-7; D might be TRBD1 (5 bases). V lost 7 bases and J 3 bases, leaving 7 bases between the germline ends. The CDR3 is 11 residues long. CDR1 ENHRY and CDR2 SYGVKD come from the germline V gene.

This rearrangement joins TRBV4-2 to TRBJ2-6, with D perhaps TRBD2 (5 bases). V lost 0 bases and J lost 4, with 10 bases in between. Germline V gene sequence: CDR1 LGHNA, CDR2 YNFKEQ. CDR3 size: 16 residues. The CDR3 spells CASSQEAAAGANVLTF. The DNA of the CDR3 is TGTGCCAGCAGCCAAGAAGCAGCGGCCGGGGCCAACGTCCTGACTTTC.

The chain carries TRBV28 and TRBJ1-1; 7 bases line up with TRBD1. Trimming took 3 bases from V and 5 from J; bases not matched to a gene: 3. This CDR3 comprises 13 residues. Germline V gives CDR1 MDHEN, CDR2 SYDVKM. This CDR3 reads CASSFDRVTEAFF. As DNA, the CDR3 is TGTGCCAGCAGTTTCGACAGGGTGACTGAAGCTTTCTTT. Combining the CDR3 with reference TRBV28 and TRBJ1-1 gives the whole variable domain DVKVTQSSRYLVKRTGEKVFLECVQDMDHENMFWYRQDPGLGLRLIYFSYDVKMKEKGDIPEGYSVSREKKERFSLILESASTNQTSMYLCASSFDRVTEAFFGQGTRLTVV.

The CDR3 sequence is CASSFITGTGIDNYGYTF. The CDR3 region has the DNA TGTGCCAGCAGCTTTATAACCGGGACAGGGATAGACAACTATGGCTACACCTTC. J is TRBJ1-2 and V is TRBV27, with TRBD1 matching over 9 bases. Trimming at V came to 6 bases and at J to 2 bases, leaving 16 bases not matched to a gene. CDR3 size: 18 residues. The germline gives CDR1 MNHEY, CDR2 SMNVEV (reference sequence).

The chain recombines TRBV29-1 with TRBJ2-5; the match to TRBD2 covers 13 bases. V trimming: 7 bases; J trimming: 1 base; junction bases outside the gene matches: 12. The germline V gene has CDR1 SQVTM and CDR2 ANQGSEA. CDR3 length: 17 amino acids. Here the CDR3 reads CSAEHEGLAGFQETQYF. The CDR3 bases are TGCAGCGCAGAACATGAGGGACTAGCGGGATTCCAAGAGACCCAGTACTTC.